This paragraph reports one T cell receptor (beta chain). Individuals selected for sequencing had exhibited CD8+CD57+ cell expansion on flow cytometry. V gave up 0 bases and J gave up 1 base; unmatched junction bases: 8. The CDR3 totals 17 residues. Per the germline V gene, CDR1 is SGDLS and CDR2 is YYNGEE. The sample belongs to a study of CD8+CD57+ T cells in acquired aplastic anemia. The template for TCR beta VDJ and CDR3 sequence profiling was genomic DNA. TCRdb ran MiXCR on the reads and lists one entry per CDR3 protein. The sample consists of around 430,000 distinct CDR3 sequences, more than 25% of them appearing once.

The sample was sorted CD4+, CD8+, or CD8+CD57+ T cells (not recorded which) from PBMCs. The chain employs TRBV9 and TRBJ2-3; 7 bases agree with TRBD2. This TCR derives from a human donor with aplastic anemia. The CDR3 loop reads CASSVDRGGRRTDTQYF. DNA for the CDR3: TGTGCCAGCAGCGTAGATCGCGGCGGGAGACGCACAGATACGCAGTATTTT.